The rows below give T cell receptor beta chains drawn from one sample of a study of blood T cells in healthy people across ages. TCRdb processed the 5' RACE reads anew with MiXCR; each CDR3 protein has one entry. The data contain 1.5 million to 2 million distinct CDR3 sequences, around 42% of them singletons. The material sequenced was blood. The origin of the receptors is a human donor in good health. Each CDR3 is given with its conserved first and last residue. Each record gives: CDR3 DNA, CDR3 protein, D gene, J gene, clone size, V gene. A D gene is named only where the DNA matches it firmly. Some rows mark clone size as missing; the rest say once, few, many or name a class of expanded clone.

TGTGCCAGCAGCTTATCCGCGACAGCGGGGGAGCAGTACTTC CASSLSATAGEQYF TRBD2 TRBJ2-5 few TRBV7-7
TGTGCCACCGCGGGGGCCTACAATGAGCAGTTCTTC CATAGAYNEQFF TRBD2 TRBJ2-1 . TRBV10-3
TGCAGCGTTGTAGGGCTGGATCTGAAATCTGGAAACACCATATATTTT CSVVGLDLKSGNTIYF . TRBJ1-3 . TRBV29-1
TGTGCCAGCAGCTTAATCAGCGGGGGAGACGGCATTCAGTACTTC CASSLISGGDGIQYF TRBD2 TRBJ2-4 few TRBV7-2
TGTGCCAGCAACCCACGGGACAGGGCTGAAAAACTGTTTTTT CASNPRDRAEKLFF TRBD1 TRBJ1-4 . TRBV2
TGTGCCAGCAGCTTAACTTTGGGGGGCACAGGGGCCGATGAGCAGTTCTTC CASSLTLGGTGADEQFF . TRBJ2-1 . TRBV7-9
TGTGCCAGCAGTCTCATTCCGGCTAACTATGGCTACACCTTC CASSLIPANYGYTF . TRBJ1-2 few TRBV12-3/TRBV12-4
TGTGCCAGCAGCTTGGATAGGACAGGGGAATCCGGGGAGCTGTTTTTT CASSLDRTGESGELFF TRBD1 TRBJ2-2 . TRBV7-3
TGCAGTGCTTCATCGGACGGAAACCAAGAGACCCAGTACTTC CSASSDGNQETQYF . TRBJ2-5 few TRBV20-1
TGTGCCAGCAGCGTGCCAGCCGATGTGCAGTATTTT CASSVPADVQYF . TRBJ2-3 once TRBV12-3/TRBV12-4
TGTGCCATCAGCCAAGTCTCGGGGGCGGGTGAGCAGTTCTTC CAISQVSGAGEQFF . TRBJ2-1 few TRBV10-3
TGTGCCAGCAGCTTACAACCCCTTGCGGGGGGAGGAGACATTCAGTACTTC CASSLQPLAGGGDIQYF TRBD2 TRBJ2-4 . TRBV7-2
TGTGCCAGCAGCTTACAGGCGGCACTAGGAAAACTGTTTTTT CASSLQAALGKLFF . TRBJ1-4 few TRBV7-2
TGTGCCAGCAGCCCCGGGACAGGGGCCAGCACAGATACGCAGTATTTT CASSPGTGASTDTQYF TRBD1 TRBJ2-3 few TRBV12-3/TRBV12-4
TGTGCCAGCGAAGACACCGGGGAGCTGTTTTTT CASEDTGELFF . TRBJ2-2 . TRBV6-2/TRBV6-3
TGCGCCAGCAGCTTGGTGGGGCCGGGGGCATCCCCTTTGAATGAGCAGTTCTTC CASSLVGPGASPLNEQFF . TRBJ2-1 . TRBV5-1
TGTGCCATCAGTGAGTCGACCCCCAGGGAGCTTCCCCAGCATTTT CAISESTPRELPQHF . TRBJ1-5 few TRBV10-3
TGTGCCAGCAGTCTGCTACCGGGACAGGAACCCTACGAGCAGTACTTC CASSLLPGQEPYEQYF TRBD1 TRBJ2-7 few TRBV11-3
TGTGCCAGCAGCCAAGGGACAGGGCCCTATAGGGAGACCCAGTACTTC CASSQGTGPYRETQYF TRBD1 TRBJ2-5 . TRBV4-2
TGTGCCAGCGATAAGGATCAAAGGGGGGGCACAGATACGCAGTATTTT CASDKDQRGGTDTQYF . TRBJ2-3 few TRBV6-5
TGCGCCAGCACACTGGGGGGGACCACAGATACGCAGTATTTT CASTLGGTTDTQYF TRBD2 TRBJ2-3 . TRBV5-1
TGCAGCGTTCAGGGAGGGGGAGGTCAGCCCCAGCATTTT CSVQGGGGQPQHF . TRBJ1-5 few TRBV29-1
TGCAGCGCCACCACCTTCACAGATACGCAGTATTTT CSATTFTDTQYF . TRBJ2-3 . TRBV29-1
TGTGCCAGCAGTTTACCCTTACGGGACAGCTTAACCAATGAGCAGTTCTTC CASSLPLRDSLTNEQFF TRBD1 TRBJ2-1 few TRBV12-3/TRBV12-4
TGCAGCGTTGAAGGGACCCCCATCATGGGACCCACAGATACGCAGTATTTT CSVEGTPIMGPTDTQYF . TRBJ2-3 . TRBV29-1
TGTGCCTGGAGTGTCGACAGGGGGACTGAAGCTTTCTTT CAWSVDRGTEAFF TRBD1 TRBJ1-1 few TRBV30
TGCAGTGCTCTACCCTCGGACAGCTACAATGAGCAGTTCTTC CSALPSDSYNEQFF . TRBJ2-1 . TRBV20-1
TGTGCCGGCAGCACAGGGGGCCTCGATGAAAAACTGTTTTTT CAGSTGGLDEKLFF TRBD1 TRBJ1-4 . TRBV13
TGTGCCAGCAACAAAACTAGCGGGGGGGCTGATGAGCAGTTCTTC CASNKTSGGADEQFF TRBD2 TRBJ2-1 . TRBV7-3
TGTGCCAGCAGCCCCCCACAAAAGGATACGCAGTATTTT CASSPPQKDTQYF . TRBJ2-3 . TRBV4-2
TGTGCCAGCAGTTACCGAGGACCCCTAACGGGTGGCTACACCTTC CASSYRGPLTGGYTF . TRBJ1-2 many TRBV6-6
TGCAGCGTTGATGACGGATCCTACGAGCAGTACTTC CSVDDGSYEQYF . TRBJ2-7 many TRBV29-1
TGTGCTAGTGCCACAGGCGTCTCTGGAAACACCATATATTTT CASATGVSGNTIYF . TRBJ1-3 . TRBV12-5
TGCGCCAGCAGCTTGAGGGCTGGGGAGACCCGGTACTTC CASSLRAGETRYF . TRBJ2-5 . TRBV5-1
TGCAGTGCTACCTGGCTAGGGGGAAACACTGAAGCTTTCTTT CSATWLGGNTEAFF . TRBJ1-1 . TRBV20-1
TGTGCCAGCAGTTGGGGCGGGGGGGCAGAGACCCAGTACTTC CASSWGGGAETQYF TRBD2 TRBJ2-5 . TRBV12-3/TRBV12-4
TGTGCCAGCGATAGATCGGCGGAAACGACCTACGAGCAGTACTTC CASDRSAETTYEQYF . TRBJ2-7 few TRBV5-5
TGCAGTGCTAGCAGGGAAATGAGTTATGAAAAACTGTTTTTT CSASREMSYEKLFF . TRBJ1-4 once TRBV20-1
TGTGCCAGCAGTGAAGGGGACCGAAAGGAGACATTGGCCAAAAACATTCAGTACTTC CASSEGDRKETLAKNIQYF . TRBJ2-4 . TRBV2
TGCAGCGTTGAAGGGGGGACGGTTCCCTACGAGCAGTACTTC CSVEGGTVPYEQYF . TRBJ2-7 few TRBV29-1
TGCAGTGCTAGGAATTCGCAAATCGAGGGGGAAAAACTGTTTTTT CSARNSQIEGEKLFF . TRBJ1-4 few TRBV20-1
TGTGCCAGCAGCTCACCTCGACAGGGGACCTATGGCTACACCTTC CASSSPRQGTYGYTF TRBD1 TRBJ1-2 . TRBV7-2
TGTGCCAGCAGTGCCCCCCAGGGCAACAATGAAAAACTGTTTTTT CASSAPQGNNEKLFF . TRBJ1-4 . TRBV12-3/TRBV12-4
TGTGCCAGCAGCTTAGTTATCTTCGATGAGCAGTTCTTC CASSLVIFDEQFF . TRBJ2-1 . TRBV7-9
TGTGCCAGTAGTATGGCCCAGGACAGGGGCTACGAGCAGTACTTC CASSMAQDRGYEQYF TRBD1 TRBJ2-7 few TRBV19
TGTGCCACCAGCGCCAGTCCAGGAGGGATCTATGGCTACACCTTC CATSASPGGIYGYTF . TRBJ1-2 . TRBV15
TGCAGTGCTAACGGGCCTTCCCGGGGGCAGTACTTC CSANGPSRGQYF . TRBJ2-5 few TRBV20-1
TGCAGTGCTAGGTGGGGAAGGGATGGCTACACCTTC CSARWGRDGYTF . TRBJ1-2 few TRBV20-1
TGCGCCAGCAGCCCCCCTAGCGGGGGGGCTACAGATACGCAGTATTTT CASSPPSGGATDTQYF TRBD2 TRBJ2-3 few TRBV5-1
TGTGCCAGCAGCTTAATCCAGGGGAGGTCGTATGGCTACACCTTC CASSLIQGRSYGYTF . TRBJ1-2 . TRBV7-2
TGTGCCAGCAGCTTAGCGTCTTGGGCAGAACCTAACTATGGCTACACCTTC CASSLASWAEPNYGYTF . TRBJ1-2 . TRBV7-9